This T cell receptor beta chain was retrieved from a study of T cell repertoires in aging, cancer and after chemotherapy. On the study more broadly: Donor ages fell into six groups from 30 or younger up to 70 or older. About 10 million TCR reads made up the full dataset.

TCR beta rearrangements were amplified from peripheral blood genomic DNA. Study results and caveats: Loss of evenness, beyond lost richness, contributed to age-related TCR diversity decline in cancer patients.

Multiplex touch-down PCR with TRB-A/B primers amplified rearranged V-D-J TRB sequences. TCRdb used MiXCR to reprocess the multiplex PCR reads, holding one entry per CDR3 protein. The table includes around 6,200 distinct CDR3 sequences, approximately 31% detected once. The CDR3 totals 14 residues. V was shortened by 4 bases and J by 1 base, with 9 bases between the two germline ends. From germline, CDR1 is WSHSY and CDR2 SAAADI. Concerning this clonotype: What it recognizes is unknown.

This chain joins TRBV10-2 and TRBJ2-3; TRBD1 is a possible D gene (6 bases). Material: blood. This TCR derives from a human donor with a blood cancer. The CDR3 region has the DNA TGCGCCAGCAGTGGGGGACATCGCACAGATACGCAGTATTTT. Translated, it gives CASSGGHRTDTQYF.